The T cell receptor (beta chain) described here comes from a study of T cells in Graves' hyperthyroidism and ophthalmopathy. On the study more broadly: At the time of initial diagnosis and before any treatment, peripheral blood was collected. Study-wide results and limits: Clonotypes that were expanded in thyroid above 0.001 mostly appeared in blood too. Ophthalmopathy was told apart from stable hyperthyroidism by a 13 V-J model.

Reasons for excluding patients were uncontrolled infection, other autoimmune disease, pregnancy or lactation. This clonotype came up many times. Its target is not known. TCR beta CDR3 sequences were amplified from RNA transcripts. The primer set for the first-round RT-PCR of the TCR CDR3 was HTBI. TCRdb analysed the multiplex PCR reads with MiXCR anew, one entry per CDR3 protein. The sample comprises about 560,000 distinct CDR3 sequences, 15% to 18% of which are singletons, and 6.5% to 8% rests with the top ten. V was clipped by 6 bases and J by 4 bases; unmatched bases: 7. In germline, CDR1 is SGHTA, CDR2 FQGNSA. The CDR3 contains 15 residues.

The clonotype was recovered from a woman between 25 and 40 years old with Graves' hyperthyroidism. What was sequenced was blood. The genes are TRBV7-2 and TRBJ2-3; TRBD2 matches 10 bases. The chain's CDR3 is CASRRTSGGADTQYF. The DNA of the CDR3 is TGTGCCAGCAGACGGACTAGCGGAGGGGCAGATACGCAGTATTTT.